This TCR beta chain comes out of a study of cytomegalovirus exposure and HLA in healthy donors. Profiling relied on immunoSEQ multiplex PCR, and the TCRdb table lists in-frame clones only, not all of them. The table lists around 61,000 clones, 90% to 95% of them singletons. Germline V gives CDR1 SGHTA, CDR2 FQGNSA. With V trimmed by 5 bases and J by 2 bases, 11 bases remained unmatched. The CDR3 extends over 16 amino acids. Overall study findings and caveats: The study found most TCR sequences rare, yet found some public TCRs in many donors. The study flagged about 150 TCR beta chains as cytomegalovirus-associated. In a later analysis, first-cohort TCR clusters were found to tend to co-occur in the 130 or so validation repertoires.

As for this clone: Its cognate antigen is unknown.

Sample: PBMCs. The sequence was obtained from a young man in good health and CMV-seronegative. The rearrangement joins TRBV7-2 to TRBJ2-7; TRBD1 aligns across 8 bases. The DNA of the CDR3 is TGTGCCAGCAGCCTGAAGTCCGGGACAGGACCCTACGAGCAGTACTTC. Encoded protein: CASSLKSGTGPYEQYF.